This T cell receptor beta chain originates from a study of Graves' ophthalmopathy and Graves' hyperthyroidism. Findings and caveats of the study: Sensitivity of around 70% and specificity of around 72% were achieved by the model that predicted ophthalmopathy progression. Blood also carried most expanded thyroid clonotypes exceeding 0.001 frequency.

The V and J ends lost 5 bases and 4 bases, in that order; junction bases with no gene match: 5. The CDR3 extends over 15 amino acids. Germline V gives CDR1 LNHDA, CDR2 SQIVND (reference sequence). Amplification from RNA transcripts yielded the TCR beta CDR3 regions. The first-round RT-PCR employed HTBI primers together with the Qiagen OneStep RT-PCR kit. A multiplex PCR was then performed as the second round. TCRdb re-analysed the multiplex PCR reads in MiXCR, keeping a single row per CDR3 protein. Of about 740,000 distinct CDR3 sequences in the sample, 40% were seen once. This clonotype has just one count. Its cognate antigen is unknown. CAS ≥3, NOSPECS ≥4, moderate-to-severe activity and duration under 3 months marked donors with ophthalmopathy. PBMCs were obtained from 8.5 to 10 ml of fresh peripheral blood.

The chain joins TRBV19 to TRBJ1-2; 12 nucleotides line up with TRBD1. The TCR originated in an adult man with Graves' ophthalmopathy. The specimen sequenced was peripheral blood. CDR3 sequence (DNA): TGTGCCAGTAGTGGATGGGACAGGGGGCTCTATGGCTACACCTTC. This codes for CASSGWDRGLYGYTF.